This record covers a single T cell receptor beta chain. TEMRA cells were FACS-enriched, while CD8+ and CD4+ T cells were negatively isolated. This entry belongs to a study of CD8 T cells in Susac syndrome. Random hexamers were used to reverse transcribe an amount of about 0.45 to 1 ug RNA. One entry per CDR3 protein results from TCRdb running MiXCR on the immunoSEQ multiplex PCR reads. The data contain around 300,000 distinct CDR3 sequences, about 90% of them singletons. CDR3 length: 18 residues. Germline V gives CDR1 SNHLY, CDR2 FYNNEI. V dropped 0 bases and J dropped 8; count of bases not matched to a gene: 13.

The chain recombines TRBV2 with TRBJ2-1; 10 nucleotides align to TRBD2. The material sequenced was CD4+ T cells from PBMCs. The clonotype was recovered from a human donor with multiple sclerosis. The CDR3 nucleotides are TGTGCCAGCAGTGAAGCCGTAGCTTTGGGACTAGCGATACATGAGCAGTTCTTC. It encodes CASSEAVALGLAIHEQFF.